The 15 T cell receptor beta chains below all came from one sample that was sequenced in a study of blood T cell repertoires in COVID-19. Profiling relied on immunoSEQ multiplex PCR, and the TCRdb table lists in-frame clones only, not all of them. The table includes some 120,000 clones, roughly 86% detected once. The sequenced material came from peripheral blood. Every receptor here comes from a man aged 35-49 years with acute or convalescent COVID-19.

DNA of the CDR3: TGCGCCAGCAGCTTGGGGGACGGGAGAGGTGGCTACACCTTC. Translation gives CASSLGDGRGGYTF. The rearrangement joins TRBV5-1 to TRBJ1-2; D is perhaps TRBD1 (5 bases). The ends were cut back, 0 bases at V and 7 bases at J, with 13 bases in the middle. Germline lookup yields CDR1 SGHRS and CDR2 YFSETQ. The CDR3 is 14 amino acids.

In its sample, this clone was seen a few times. The chain links TRBV5-4 to TRBJ2-4; weak D call: TRBD2 (5 bases). Trimming removed 6 bases at V and 0 bases at J, with 16 bases between. CDR1 and CDR2 from the germline V gene are SGHNT and YYREEE (reference sequence). The CDR3 totals 16 residues. The CDR3: CASNSDRTGAKNIQYF. As DNA, the CDR3 is TGTGCCAGCAACTCCGACCGGACTGGAGCCAAAAACATTCAGTACTTC. The full variable domain, with the rest looked up from reference TRBV5-4 and TRBJ2-4, is ETGVTQSPTHLIKTRGQQVTLRCSSQSGHNTVSWYQQALGQGPQFIFQYYREEENGRGNFPPRFSGLQFPNYSSELNVNALELDDSALYLCASNSDRTGAKNIQYFGAGTRLSVL.

In its sample, this clone was seen once. This rearrangement joins TRBV5-1 to TRBJ1-3, with a possible D match to TRBD1 (6 bases). Germline CDR1 is SGHRS and CDR2 is YFSETQ. The CDR3 consists of 14 residues. Between the trimmed V and J ends, which lost 7 bases and 0 bases, there was a span of 11 bases. The CDR3, as DNA: TGCGCCAGCCAACAGGGATCCTCTGGAAACACCATATATTTT. Translating it yields CASQQGSSGNTIYF.

The chain couples TRBV7-3 to TRBJ2-5; 10 bases fit TRBD2. Germline V lookup: CDR1 SGHTA, CDR2 FQGTGA. Unmatched junction bases numbered 1, after V lost 9 bases and J lost 0 bases. The CDR3 is 13 amino acids. The CDR3 DNA follows: TGTGCCAGTAGCGGGGGGTACCAAGAGACCCAGTACTTC. Amino acid sequence: CASSGGYQETQYF.

Comment on this clone: No DNA is shown, since the ends of the CDR3 on it are uncertain; the CDR3 is the one TCRdb lists. The chain couples TRBV12-5 to TRBJ2-7; the table calls TRBD1, which could not be checked here. Termini included, the CDR3 measures 15 amino acids. Looked up from germline, CDR1 is LGHNT and CDR2 is FRNRAP. CDR3 protein: CASGLGTGQGDEQYF.

This clone was counted only a few times. J is TRBJ1-4 and V is TRBV2; D uncertain. The CDR3 has 13 residues. Germline-derived CDR1 and CDR2 are SNHLY and FYNNEI. Trimming removed 7 bases from V and 2 bases from J, with 8 bases in between. The CDR3 bases are TGTGCCAGCACAGGAACGACTAATGAAAAACTGTTTTTT. Its translation is CASTGTTNEKLFF.

This rearrangement joins TRBV6-2 or TRBV6-3 to TRBJ2-1; 8 positions match TRBD2. This CDR3 is 16 amino acids long. Germline CDR1 MNHEY, CDR2 SVGEGT. J gave up 5 bases and V 3 bases, and 9 bases lay outside the gene matches. Here the CDR3 reads CASSYEGGGLNNEQFF. In DNA form, the CDR3 reads TGTGCCAGCAGTTATGAGGGCGGGGGGCTAAACAATGAGCAGTTCTTC.

This clone was seen a handful of times. The V gene is TRBV24-1, the J gene TRBJ1-1, with unresolved D. CDR1 and CDR2 (germline): KGHDR, SFDVKD. CDR3 length: 11 residues. The V and J ends lost 7 bases and 8 bases respectively, with 10 bases between them. The CDR3 DNA sequence: TGTGCCACCAGACAAGGTAGCGAAGCTTTCTTT. Residues: CATRQGSEAFF.

The V gene is TRBV19, the J gene TRBJ1-4; 8 nucleotides line up with TRBD1. Germline V gene sequence: CDR1 LNHDA, CDR2 SQIVND (reference sequence). The ends lost 8 bases at V and 7 bases at J; junction bases unmatched: 15. CDR3 length equals 16 residues. The CDR3 protein is CASGFPHDRGGEKLFF. The CDR3 nucleotides read TGTGCCAGTGGATTCCCCCATGACAGGGGAGGTGAAAAACTGTTTTTT.

As DNA, the CDR3 is TGTGCCAGCTCACCACCGGCAGGAACTAACTATGGCTACACCTTC. It yields the protein CASSPPAGTNYGYTF. The chain has TRBV18 and TRBJ1-2; the D is unclear. Germline V gives CDR1 KGHSH, CDR2 LQKENI. V shed 0 bases and J shed 0 bases, with 8 bases lying between them. This CDR3 has 15 residues.

As regards this clone: A read error may produce the germline difference seen at one junction end. The CDR3: CSRVDRDSNQPQHF. The CDR3 DNA follows: TGCTCAAGAGTGGACAGGGACAGCAATCAGCCCCAGCATTTT. This chain connects TRBV7-9 to TRBJ1-5, with TRBD1 matching 8 bases. CDR1 and CDR2 (germline): SEHNR, FQNEAQ (reference sequence). The CDR3 sequence is 14 residues long.

V gene TRBV3-1 (or the pseudogene TRBV3-2) combines with J gene TRBJ2-7; D gene ambiguous. V was clipped by 0 bases and J by 0 bases, with 6 bases between them. Germline V CDR1 and CDR2: LGHDT, YNNKEL (reference sequence). The CDR3 runs 14 residues. CDR3 DNA sequence: TGTGCCAGCAGCCAAGACAGACACTCCTACGAGCAGTACTTC. It is translated as CASSQDRHSYEQYF.

The gene calls are TRBV19 and TRBJ1-1; 8 bases are a match to TRBD1. The CDR3 has 14 amino acids. Germline values: CDR1 LNHDA, CDR2 SQIVND (reference sequence). With V trimmed by 5 bases and J by 6 bases, 8 bases remained unmatched. The CDR3 DNA reads as TGTGCCAGTAGTCGGGCAGGGGGCGCGGCTGAAGCTTTCTTT. As protein: CASSRAGGAAEAFF.

This clone appeared a few times. CDR3 in DNA: TGCGCCAGCAGCTTGACCGGGACAGTGAGAAACACTGAAGCTTTCTTT. Translated, it gives CASSLTGTVRNTEAFF. This chain connects TRBV5-1 to TRBJ1-1; 7 positions agree with TRBD1. Germline CDR1 reads SGHRS; CDR2 reads YFSETQ. CDR3 size: 16 residues. Trimming at V came to 1 base and at J to 2 bases, leaving 8 bases not matched to a gene.

CDR3 in DNA: TGCGCCAGCAGCGCAGGGAACACCGGGGAGCTGTTTTTT. Translated: CASSAGNTGELFF. The rearrangement joins TRBV5-1 to TRBJ2-2; D is unresolved. This CDR3 contains 13 residues. Germline loops: CDR1 SGHRS, CDR2 YFSETQ. The V end lost 4 bases, the J end lost 1 base, and 5 bases lay between the germline ends.